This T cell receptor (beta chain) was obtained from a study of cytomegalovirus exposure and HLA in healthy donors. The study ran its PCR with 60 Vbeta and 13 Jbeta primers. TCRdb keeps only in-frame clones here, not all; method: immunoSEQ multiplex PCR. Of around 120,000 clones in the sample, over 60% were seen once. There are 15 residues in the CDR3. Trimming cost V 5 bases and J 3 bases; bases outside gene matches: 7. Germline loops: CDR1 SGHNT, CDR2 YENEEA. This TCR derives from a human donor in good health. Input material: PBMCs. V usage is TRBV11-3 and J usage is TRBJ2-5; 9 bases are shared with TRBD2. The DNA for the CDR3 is TGTGCCAGCAGCCAGGGACTAGCTTTGAAAGAGACCCAGTACTTC. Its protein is CASSQGLALKETQYF.